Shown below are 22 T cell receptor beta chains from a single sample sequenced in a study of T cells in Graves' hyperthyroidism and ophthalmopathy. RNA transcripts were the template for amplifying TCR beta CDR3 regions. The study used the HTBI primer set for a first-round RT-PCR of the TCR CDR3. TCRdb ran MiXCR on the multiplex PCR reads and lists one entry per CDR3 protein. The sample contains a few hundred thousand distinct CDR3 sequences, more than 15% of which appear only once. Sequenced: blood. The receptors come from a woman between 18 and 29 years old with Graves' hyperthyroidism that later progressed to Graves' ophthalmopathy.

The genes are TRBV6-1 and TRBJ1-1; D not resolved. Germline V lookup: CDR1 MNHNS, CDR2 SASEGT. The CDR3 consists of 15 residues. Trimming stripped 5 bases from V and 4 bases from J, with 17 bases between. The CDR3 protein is CASSTPDEVGTEAFF. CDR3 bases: TGTGCCAGCAGTACCCCGGACGAGGTGGGCACTGAAGCTTTCTTT.

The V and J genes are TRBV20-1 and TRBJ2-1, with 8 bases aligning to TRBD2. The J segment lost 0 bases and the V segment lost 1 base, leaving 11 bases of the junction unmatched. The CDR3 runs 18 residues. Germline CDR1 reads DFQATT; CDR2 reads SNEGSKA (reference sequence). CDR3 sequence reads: CSARGVSSGGSSYNEQFF. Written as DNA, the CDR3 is TGCAGTGCTAGAGGTGTCTCGTCGGGAGGGAGCTCCTACAATGAGCAGTTCTTC.

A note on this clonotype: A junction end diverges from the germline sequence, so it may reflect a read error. CDR3 amino acids: CASSQEYKTSSQSSNEQFF. The CDR3 DNA reads as TGCGCCAGCAGCCAGGAGTACAAGACTAGTAGCCAATCCTCCAATGAGCAGTTCTTC. The gene calls are TRBV4-1 and TRBJ2-1; TRBD2 is a possible D gene (6 bases). This CDR3 has 19 amino acids. Germline V lookup: CDR1 MGHRA, CDR2 YSYEKL.

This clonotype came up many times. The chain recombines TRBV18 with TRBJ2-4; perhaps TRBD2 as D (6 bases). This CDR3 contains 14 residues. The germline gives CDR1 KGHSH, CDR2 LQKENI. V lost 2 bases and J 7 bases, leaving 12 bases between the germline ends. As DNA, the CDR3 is TGTGCCAGCTCACCATCCCAGGGAGGCAACATTCAGTACTTC. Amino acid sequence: CASSPSQGGNIQYF.

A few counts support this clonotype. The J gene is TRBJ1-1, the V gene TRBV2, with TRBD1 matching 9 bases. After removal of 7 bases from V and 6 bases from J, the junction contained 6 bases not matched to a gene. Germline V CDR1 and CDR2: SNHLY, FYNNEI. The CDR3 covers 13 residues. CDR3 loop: CASNVRQGAEAFF. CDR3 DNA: TGTGCCAGCAATGTAAGACAGGGGGCTGAAGCTTTCTTT. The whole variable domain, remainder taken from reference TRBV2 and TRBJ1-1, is EPEVTQTPSHQVTQMGQEVILRCVPISNHLYFYWYRQILGQKVEFLVSFYNNEISEKSEIFDDQFSVERPDGSNFTLKIRSTKLEDSAMYFCASNVRQGAEAFFGQGTRLTVV.

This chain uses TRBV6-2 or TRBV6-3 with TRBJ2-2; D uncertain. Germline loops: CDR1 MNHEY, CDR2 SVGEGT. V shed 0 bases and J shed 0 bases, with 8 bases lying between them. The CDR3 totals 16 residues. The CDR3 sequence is CASSYSSLANTGELFF. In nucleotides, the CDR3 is TGTGCCAGCAGTTACTCTTCCCTAGCGAACACCGGGGAGCTGTTTTTT.

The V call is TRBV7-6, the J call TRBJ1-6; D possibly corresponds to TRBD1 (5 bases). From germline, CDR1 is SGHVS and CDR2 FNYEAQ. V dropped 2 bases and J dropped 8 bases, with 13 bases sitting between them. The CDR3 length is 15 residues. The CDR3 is CASSLSSGLDSPLHF. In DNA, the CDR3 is TGTGCCAGCAGCTTAAGCTCAGGGTTGGATTCACCCCTCCACTTT.

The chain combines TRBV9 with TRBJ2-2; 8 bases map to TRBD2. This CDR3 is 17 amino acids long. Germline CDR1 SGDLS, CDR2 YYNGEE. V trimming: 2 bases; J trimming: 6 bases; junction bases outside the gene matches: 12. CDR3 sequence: CASSVAIAGSDPGELFF. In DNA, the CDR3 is TGTGCCAGCAGCGTGGCGATAGCGGGAAGTGATCCCGGGGAGCTGTTTTTT.

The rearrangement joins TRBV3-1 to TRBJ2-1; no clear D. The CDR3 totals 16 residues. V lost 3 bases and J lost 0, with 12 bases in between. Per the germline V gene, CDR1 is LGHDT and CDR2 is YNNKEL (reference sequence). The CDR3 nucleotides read TGTGCCAGCAGCCAGCCGGGCCTGAGCTCCTACAATGAGCAGTTCTTC. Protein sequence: CASSQPGLSSYNEQFF.

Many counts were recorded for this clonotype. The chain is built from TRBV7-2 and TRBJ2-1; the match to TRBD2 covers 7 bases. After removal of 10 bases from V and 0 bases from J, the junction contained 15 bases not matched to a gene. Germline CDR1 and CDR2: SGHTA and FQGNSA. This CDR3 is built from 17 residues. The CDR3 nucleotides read TGTGCCACCACCTCAGGCGGGAGATACAGCTCCTACAATGAGCAGTTCTTC. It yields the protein CATTSGGRYSSYNEQFF.

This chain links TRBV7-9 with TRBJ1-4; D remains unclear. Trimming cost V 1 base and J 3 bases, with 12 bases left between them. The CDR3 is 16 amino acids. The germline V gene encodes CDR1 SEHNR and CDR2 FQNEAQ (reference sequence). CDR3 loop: CASSLVSGRANEKLFF. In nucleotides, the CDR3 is TGTGCCAGCAGCTTAGTTTCCGGGCGGGCTAATGAAAAACTGTTTTTT.

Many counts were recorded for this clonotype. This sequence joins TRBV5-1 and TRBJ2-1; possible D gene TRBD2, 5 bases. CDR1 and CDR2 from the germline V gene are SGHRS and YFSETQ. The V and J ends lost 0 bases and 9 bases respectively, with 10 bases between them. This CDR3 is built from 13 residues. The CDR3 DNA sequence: TGCGCCAGCAGCTTGGGATCTAGCAGTGAGCAGTTCTTC. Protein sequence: CASSLGSSSEQFF.

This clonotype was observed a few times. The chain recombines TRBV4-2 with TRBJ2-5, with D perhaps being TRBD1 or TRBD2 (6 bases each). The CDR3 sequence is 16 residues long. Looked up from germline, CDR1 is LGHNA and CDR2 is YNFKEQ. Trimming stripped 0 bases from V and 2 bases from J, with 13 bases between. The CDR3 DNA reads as TGTGCCAGCAGCCAAGAATTAAAGGGGGGACAAGAGACCCAGTACTTC. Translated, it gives CASSQELKGGQETQYF.

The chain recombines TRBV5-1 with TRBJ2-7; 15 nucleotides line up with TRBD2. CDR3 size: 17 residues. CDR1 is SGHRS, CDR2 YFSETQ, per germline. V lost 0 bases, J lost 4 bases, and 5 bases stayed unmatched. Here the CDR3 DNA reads TGCGCCAGCAGCTTGGCGGGGACTAGCGGGAGGCCGTACGAGCAGTACTTC. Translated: CASSLAGTSGRPYEQYF.

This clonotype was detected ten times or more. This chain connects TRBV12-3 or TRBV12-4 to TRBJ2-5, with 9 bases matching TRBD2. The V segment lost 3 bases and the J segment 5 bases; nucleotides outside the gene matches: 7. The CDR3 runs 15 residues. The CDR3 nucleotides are TGTGCCAGCAGTTTGCGGCGGGAGGGTTGGGAGACCCAGTACTTC. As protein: CASSLRREGWETQYF.

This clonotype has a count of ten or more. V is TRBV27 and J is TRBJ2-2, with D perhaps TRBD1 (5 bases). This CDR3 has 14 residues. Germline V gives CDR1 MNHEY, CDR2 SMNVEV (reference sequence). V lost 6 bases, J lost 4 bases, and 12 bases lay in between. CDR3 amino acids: CASRADSPTGELFF. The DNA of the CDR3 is TGTGCCAGCAGGGCAGACAGCCCCACCGGGGAGCTGTTTTTT.

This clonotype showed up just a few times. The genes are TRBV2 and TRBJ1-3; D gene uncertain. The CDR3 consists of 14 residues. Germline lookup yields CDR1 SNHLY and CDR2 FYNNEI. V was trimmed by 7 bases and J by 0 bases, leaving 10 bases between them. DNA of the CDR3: TGTGCCAGCAAGTTTCAGAACTCTGGAAACACCATATATTTT. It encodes CASKFQNSGNTIYF.

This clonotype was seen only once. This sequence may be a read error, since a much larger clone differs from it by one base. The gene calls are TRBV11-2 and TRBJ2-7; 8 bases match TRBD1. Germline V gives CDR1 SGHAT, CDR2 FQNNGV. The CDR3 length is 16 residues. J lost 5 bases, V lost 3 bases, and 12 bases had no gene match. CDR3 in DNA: TGTGCCAGCAGCTTTTCTCCGCAGGGGGCTGTCGACGAGCAGTACTTC. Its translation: CASSFSPQGAVDEQYF.

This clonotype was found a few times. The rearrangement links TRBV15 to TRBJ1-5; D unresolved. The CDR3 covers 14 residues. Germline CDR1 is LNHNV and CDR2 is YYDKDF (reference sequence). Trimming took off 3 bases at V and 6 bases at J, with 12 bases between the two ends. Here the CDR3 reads CATSREGSGQPQHF. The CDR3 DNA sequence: TGTGCCACCAGCAGGGAAGGTTCCGGTCAGCCCCAGCATTTT.

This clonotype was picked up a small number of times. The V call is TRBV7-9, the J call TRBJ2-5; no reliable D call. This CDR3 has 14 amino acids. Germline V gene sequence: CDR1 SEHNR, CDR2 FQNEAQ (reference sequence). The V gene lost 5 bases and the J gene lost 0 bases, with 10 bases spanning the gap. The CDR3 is CASSAPTYQETQYF. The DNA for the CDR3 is TGTGCCAGCAGCGCTCCCACCTACCAAGAGACCCAGTACTTC.

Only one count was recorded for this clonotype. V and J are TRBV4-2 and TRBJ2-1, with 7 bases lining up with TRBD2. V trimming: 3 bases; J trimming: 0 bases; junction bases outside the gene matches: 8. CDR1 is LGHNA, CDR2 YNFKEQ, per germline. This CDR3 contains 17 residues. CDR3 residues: CASSQSASGVSYNEQFF. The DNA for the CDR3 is TGTGCCAGCAGCCAGTCCGCTAGCGGAGTCTCCTACAATGAGCAGTTCTTC.

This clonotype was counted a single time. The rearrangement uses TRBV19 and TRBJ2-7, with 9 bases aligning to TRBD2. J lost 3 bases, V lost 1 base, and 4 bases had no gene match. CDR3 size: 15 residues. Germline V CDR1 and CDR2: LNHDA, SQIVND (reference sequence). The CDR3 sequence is CASSIVSGRVYEQYF. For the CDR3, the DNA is TGTGCCAGTAGTATAGTTAGCGGGAGAGTCTACGAGCAGTACTTC.